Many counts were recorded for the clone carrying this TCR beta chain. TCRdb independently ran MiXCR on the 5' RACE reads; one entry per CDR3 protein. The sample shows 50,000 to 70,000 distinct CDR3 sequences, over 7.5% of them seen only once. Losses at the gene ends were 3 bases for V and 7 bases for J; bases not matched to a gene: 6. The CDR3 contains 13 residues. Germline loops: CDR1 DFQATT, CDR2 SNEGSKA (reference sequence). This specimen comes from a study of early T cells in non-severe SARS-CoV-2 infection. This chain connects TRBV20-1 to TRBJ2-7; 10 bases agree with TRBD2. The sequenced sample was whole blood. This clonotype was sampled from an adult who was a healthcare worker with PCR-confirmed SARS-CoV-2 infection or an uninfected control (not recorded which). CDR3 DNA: TGCAGTGCTAGGGTAGCGGGAGGAGGAGAGCAGTACTTC. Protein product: CSARVAGGGEQYF.